Below are 21 T cell receptor beta chains sequenced from a single sample in a study of control samples from healthy donors and cancer patients. Profiled with immunoSEQ multiplex PCR; TCRdb holds only in-frame clones, not every one. The repertoire includes 130,000 or so clones, roughly 89% of them detected once, and less than 8.5% sits in the top ten. Sequences were obtained from blood. All receptors derive from a man aged 18 to 30 in good health.

The gene calls are TRBV6-1 and TRBJ2-7; D tentatively reads TRBD1 or TRBD2 (5 bases each). Between the trimmed V and J ends, which lost 3 bases and 7 bases, there was a span of 19 bases. Per germline, CDR1 MNHNS and CDR2 SASEGT. The CDR3 has 15 residues. The CDR3, as DNA: TGTGCCAGCAGTGACGTGGGGGAACTACGTTGGGAGCAGTACTTC. Its translation: CASSDVGELRWEQYF.

The V call is TRBV18, the J call TRBJ1-2; D is unresolved. V was trimmed by 5 bases and J by 0 bases, leaving 7 bases between them. CDR1 and CDR2 (germline): KGHSH, LQKENI. The CDR3 totals 13 residues. CDR3 nucleotide sequence: TGTGCCAGCTCATCTACCTCTAACTATGGCTACACCTTC. It encodes CASSSTSNYGYTF.

The chain links TRBV4-3 to TRBJ1-3; no firm D call. Trimming removed 0 bases from V and 0 bases from J, with 12 bases in between. The CDR3 totals 17 residues. The germline V gene encodes CDR1 LGHNA and CDR2 YSLEER. The CDR3 spells CASSQDLGQLSGNTIYF. DNA for the CDR3: TGCGCCAGCAGCCAAGACTTAGGCCAGCTCTCTGGAAACACCATATATTTT.

The rearrangement uses TRBV6-6 and TRBJ1-1, with 9 positions matching TRBD1. V was pared by 6 bases and J by 0 bases, with 8 bases of the junction left unmatched. Germline V gene sequence: CDR1 MNHNY, CDR2 SVGAGI (reference sequence). This CDR3 is built from 16 residues. CDR3 nucleotides: TGTGCCAGCAGCCCCACAGGGGGCGAGGTGAACACTGAAGCTTTCTTT. It yields the protein CASSPTGGEVNTEAFF.

This clone was counted once. The chain is built from TRBV4-3 and TRBJ1-1; possible D gene TRBD1, 6 bases. Trimming took 8 bases from V and 6 from J, leaving 16 bases between them. Germline V gene lookup returns CDR1 LGHNA and CDR2 YSLEER. The CDR3 is made up of 13 amino acids. The DNA for the CDR3 is TGCGCCAGCGGACCCTACAGGGAAGCTGAAGCTTTCTTT. It yields the protein CASGPYREAEAFF.

The chain has TRBV10-3 and TRBJ1-4; a weak D match, TRBD1 (6 bases). In germline, CDR1 is ENHRY, CDR2 SYGVKD. The CDR3 covers 15 residues. Trimming removed 2 bases from V and 5 bases from J, with 12 bases in between. CDR3 protein: CAISETLQGNEKLFF. CDR3 DNA: TGTGCCATCAGTGAGACCTTACAGGGAAATGAAAAACTGTTTTTT.

The chain carries TRBV5-4 and TRBJ1-2; D is uncertain. From germline, CDR1 is SGHNT and CDR2 YYREEE (reference sequence). This CDR3 has 14 residues. Between the trimmed V and J ends, which lost 0 bases and 6 bases, there was a span of 12 bases. The CDR3 loop is CASSLAMGNNGYTF. As DNA, the CDR3 is TGTGCCAGCAGCTTGGCCATGGGAAACAATGGCTACACCTTC.

For the CDR3, the DNA is TGCGCCAGCAGCCAGGACAGACCTTATCCGCAGTATTTT. This codes for CASSQDRPYPQYF. The V and J genes are TRBV5-1 and TRBJ2-3; a possible D gene is TRBD1 (6 bases). The germline V gene has CDR1 SGHRS and CDR2 YFSETQ. V gave up 4 bases and J gave up 10 bases, with 16 bases separating them. CDR3 length equals 13 residues.

The chain is built from TRBV7-2 and TRBJ1-2; a possible D gene is TRBD1 (6 bases). Germline V gene lookup returns CDR1 SGHTA and CDR2 FQGNSA. CDR3 length equals 14 residues. V was shortened by 0 bases and J by 8 bases, with 13 bases between the two germline ends. The CDR3 loop reads CASSLALSGGGYTF. The DNA of the CDR3 is TGTGCCAGCAGCTTAGCCCTATCCGGGGGCGGCTACACCTTC. Using reference TRBV7-2 and TRBJ1-2 for the parts outside the CDR3, the full variable domain is GAGVSQSPSNKVTEKGKDVELRCDPISGHTALYWYRQSLGQGLEFLIYFQGNSAPDKSGLPSDRFSAERTGGSVSTLTIQRTQQEDSAVYLCASSLALSGGGYTFGSGTRLTVV.

The V and J genes are TRBV13 and TRBJ1-6, with D possibly TRBD1 on 5 matching bases. The CDR3 is 16 amino acids. The germline CDR1 and CDR2 sequences are PRHDT and FYEKMQ (reference sequence). V lost 2 bases, J lost 8 bases, and 16 bases lay in between. CDR3 in amino acids: CASSLPGPRGDSPLHF. CDR3 nucleotides: TGTGCCAGCAGCTTACCGGGACCGAGAGGCGATTCACCCCTCCACTTT.

The gene calls are TRBV4-1 and TRBJ1-6; D gene unclear. V gave up 1 base and J gave up 8 bases, with 15 bases separating them. The V gene's germline CDR1 is MGHRA and CDR2 YSYEKL. The CDR3 runs 16 residues. The CDR3 region is CASSQGRGIKDSPLHF. DNA for the CDR3: TGCGCCAGCAGCCAAGGGCGGGGAATTAAGGATTCACCCCTCCACTTT.

The rearrangement links TRBV10-3 to TRBJ1-2; 10 nucleotides line up with TRBD1. V trimming: 8 bases; J trimming: 5 bases; junction bases outside the gene matches: 5. The germline V gene has CDR1 ENHRY and CDR2 SYGVKD. The CDR3 is 13 amino acids. The CDR3 reads CAIAWDRGYGYTF. Written as DNA, the CDR3 is TGTGCCATCGCCTGGGACAGGGGATATGGCTACACCTTC.

This clone was counted once. J is TRBJ2-5 and V is TRBV5-1; 9 nucleotides agree with TRBD2. CDR1 is SGHRS, CDR2 YFSETQ, per germline. With 0 bases clipped from V and 5 bases from J, the junction kept 8 bases outside the gene matches. The CDR3 runs 16 residues. Here the CDR3 DNA reads TGCGCCAGCAGCTTGGAGGCTAGCGGGGATTGGGAGACCCAGTACTTC. It encodes CASSLEASGDWETQYF.

This chain joins TRBV30 and TRBJ1-6; a weak D match, TRBD1 (5 bases). Looked up from germline, CDR1 is GTSNPN and CDR2 is SVGIG (reference sequence). This CDR3 contains 17 residues. The V and J ends lost 2 bases and 0 bases respectively, with 14 bases between them. CDR3 DNA: TGTGCCTGGAGTAAAAAGAGGGACCACTCCTATAATTCACCCCTCCACTTT. It is translated as CAWSKKRDHSYNSPLHF.

The V and J genes are TRBV18 and TRBJ1-2, with D perhaps matching TRBD1 (5 bases). CDR1 is KGHSH, CDR2 LQKENI, per germline. V was cut by 0 bases and J by 7 bases, with 21 bases left in between. The length of the CDR3 is 17 residues. The CDR3 sequence is CASSPPFISGMGGGYTF. The DNA of the CDR3 is TGTGCCAGCTCACCACCGTTTATATCAGGGATGGGAGGTGGCTACACCTTC.

The J gene is TRBJ1-4, the V gene TRBV9; D not certain. Germline V gene sequence: CDR1 SGDLS, CDR2 YYNGEE. V lost 5 bases to trimming and J lost 0 bases, with 23 bases between them. The CDR3 is 19 residues long. As DNA, the CDR3 is TGTGCCAGCAGAACCCCATTTTATCGGGTGGTTTCAACTAATGAAAAACTGTTTTTT. Protein sequence: CASRTPFYRVVSTNEKLFF.

The chain links TRBV20-1 to TRBJ1-2, with D possibly matching TRBD1 (5 bases). CDR3 size: 14 residues. Germline CDR1 reads DFQATT; CDR2 reads SNEGSKA (reference sequence). Trimming shortened V by 3 bases and J by 8 bases, and 19 bases separated the two germline ends. DNA of the CDR3: TGCAGTGCTAGTGCCGTTGGGACCGGCACAGGCTACACCTTC. The encoded protein is CSASAVGTGTGYTF.

The chain has TRBV2 and TRBJ2-1; 7 bases map to TRBD2. Per the germline V gene, CDR1 is SNHLY and CDR2 is FYNNEI. CDR3 size: 13 residues. J gave up 6 bases and V 4 bases, and 3 bases lay outside the gene matches. In DNA, the CDR3 is TGTGCCAGCAGTGTGTCGGGGGGCAATGAGCAGTTCTTC. It specifies CASSVSGGNEQFF. Filled out from reference TRBV2 and TRBJ2-1, the complete variable domain reads EPEVTQTPSHQVTQMGQEVILRCVPISNHLYFYWYRQILGQKVEFLVSFYNNEISEKSEIFDDQFSVERPDGSNFTLKIRSTKLEDSAMYFCASSVSGGNEQFFGPGTRLTVL.

This chain joins TRBV5-1 and TRBJ2-7, with 9 bases identical to TRBD1. This CDR3 has 16 residues. After removal of 4 bases from V and 1 base from J, the junction contained 9 bases not matched to a gene. Germline V lookup: CDR1 SGHRS, CDR2 YFSETQ. The CDR3 DNA reads as TGCGCCAGCAGCACTCCGGGACAGGGACAATCCTACGAGCAGTACTTC. As protein: CASSTPGQGQSYEQYF. The full variable domain, rest sourced from reference TRBV5-1 and TRBJ2-7, is KAGVTQTPRYLIKTRGQQVTLSCSPISGHRSVSWYQQTPGQGLQFLFEYFSETQRNKGNFPGRFSGRQFSNSRSEMNVSTLELGDSALYLCASSTPGQGQSYEQYFGPGTRLTVT.

V gene TRBV7-3 combines with J gene TRBJ2-1, with 10 positions matching TRBD2. Germline-derived CDR1 and CDR2 are SGHTA and FQGTGA. The CDR3 loop spans 15 amino acids. The V gene end was trimmed by 5 bases and the J gene end by 6 bases; junction bases not matched to a gene: 7. CDR3 bases: TGTGCCAGCAGCCATACTAGCGGGGCGGGCAATGAGCAGTTCTTC. Translated: CASSHTSGAGNEQFF. Full variable domain (remainder filled in from reference TRBV7-3 and TRBJ2-1): GAGVSQTPSNKVTEKGKYVELRCDPISGHTALYWYRQSLGQGPEFLIYFQGTGAADDSGLPNDRFFAVRPEGSVSTLKIQRTERGDSAVYLCASSHTSGAGNEQFFGPGTRLTVL.

This clone appeared a few times. The chain combines TRBV4-1 with TRBJ2-7; D remains unclear. V was cut by 8 bases and J by 2 bases, with 16 bases left in between. The CDR3 consists of 14 residues. CDR1 and CDR2 (germline): MGHRA, YSYEKL. The CDR3 spells CASGRVPLAYEQYF. CDR3 nucleotide sequence: TGCGCCAGCGGCCGGGTCCCGCTGGCCTACGAGCAGTACTTC.